The 6 T cell receptor beta chains in this list originate from one sample, sequenced in a study of tumor-infiltrating lymphocytes in primary liver carcinoma. TCR beta cDNA was prepared out of around 460 ng total RNA by means of a constant-region primer. Libraries for TCR beta were built through three nested multiplex PCR rounds, which together made up a slightly modified ARM-PCR procedure. Both of the initial two PCR rounds ran for around 9 cycles and employed TRBV1-TRBV30 forward primers alongside a C-beta reverse primer. From the multiplex PCR reads, TCRdb called clonotypes with MiXCR, one entry per CDR3 protein. The table has more than 150,000 distinct CDR3 sequences, over 50% seen once. Germline DNA was also extracted, and blood RNA derived from unsorted whole blood. Sequencing was done on a sample of peripheral blood. The origin of the receptors is a man between 40 and 49 years old with primary liver carcinoma and hepatitis B virus infection.

The V and J genes are TRBV12-3 or TRBV12-4 and TRBJ2-3; TRBD1 matches 7 bases. V gave up 7 bases and J gave up 4 bases; unmatched junction bases: 5. The CDR3 contains 13 residues. CDR3 sequence (DNA): TGTGCCAGCACCGACACAGGGGCAGATACGCAGTATTTT. Residues: CASTDTGADTQYF.

This clonotype occurred a few times. The CDR3 spells CATWGGTGGSNQPQHF. CDR3 nucleotides: TGTGCCACCTGGGGTGGGACAGGGGGGAGCAATCAGCCCCAGCATTTT. The V gene is TRBV6-6, the J gene TRBJ1-5, with 11 bases aligning to TRBD1. Germline CDR1 and CDR2: MNHNY and SVGAGI (reference sequence). V was pared by 10 bases and J by 1 base, with 9 bases of the junction left unmatched. This CDR3 comprises 16 residues.

This chain joins TRBV13 and TRBJ2-6; no clear D. The germline V gene encodes CDR1 PRHDT and CDR2 FYEKMQ (reference sequence). The CDR3 is 17 amino acids. V was shortened by 2 bases and J by 0 bases, with 11 bases between the two germline ends. Written as DNA, the CDR3 is TGTGCCAGCAGCTTAACATCCTTTAGCTCTGGGGCCAACGTCCTGACTTTC. Its protein is CASSLTSFSSGANVLTF.

This chain connects TRBV28 to TRBJ1-2; D uncertain. Trimming removed 2 bases from V and 1 base from J, with 11 bases in between. The CDR3 spans 15 residues. Germline V CDR1 and CDR2: MDHEN, SYDVKM. The CDR3 here is CASSLATENNYGYTF. CDR3 nucleotides: TGTGCCAGCAGTTTAGCGACGGAGAATAACTATGGCTACACCTTC.

The chain recombines TRBV12-3 or TRBV12-4 with TRBJ2-1, with TRBD2 matching 7 bases. The CDR3 is 14 residues long. The junction had 5 bases not matched to a gene; V was cut back by 3 bases and J by 6 bases. CDR3 DNA: TGTGCCAGCAGTTTGGCGGGAGTGTTCAATGAGCAGTTCTTC. Residues: CASSLAGVFNEQFF.

Notes on this clonotype: A read error may explain this, as a much larger clone is one base away. This chain joins TRBV11-2 and TRBJ2-1, with 7 bases fitting TRBD2. CDR1 and CDR2 from the germline V gene are SGHAT and FQNNGV. The CDR3 loop spans 16 amino acids. The trim removed 0 bases at V and 0 bases at J, leaving 2 bases unmatched. The CDR3 nucleotides read TGTGCCAGCAGCTTAGAACGCGGGAGCTCCTACAATGAGCAGTTCTTC. Amino acids: CASSLERGSSYNEQFF.